The clone carrying this T cell receptor (beta chain) has more than one count but fewer than ten. Germline CDR1 is KGHSH and CDR2 is LQKENI. The CDR3 runs to 17 residues. Trimming removed 3 bases at V and 0 bases at J, with 17 bases between. A sample-barcoded 5' primer and a J-beta primer mix were used in a second PCR of about 7 to 12 cycles. TCRdb re-derived calls from the 5' RACE reads in MiXCR, one entry per CDR3 protein. This sample has approximately 810,000 distinct CDR3 sequences, with roughly 26% found just once. The source of the sample is a study of blood T cells in healthy people across ages.

The clonotype was recovered from a woman at least 80 years old in good health. Specimen: blood. The rearrangement links TRBV18 to TRBJ1-2; D unclear. The CDR3 sequence: CASSPDAVRAANYGYTF. CDR3 coding DNA: TGTGCCAGCTCACCTGATGCAGTTCGGGCAGCTAACTATGGCTACACCTTC.